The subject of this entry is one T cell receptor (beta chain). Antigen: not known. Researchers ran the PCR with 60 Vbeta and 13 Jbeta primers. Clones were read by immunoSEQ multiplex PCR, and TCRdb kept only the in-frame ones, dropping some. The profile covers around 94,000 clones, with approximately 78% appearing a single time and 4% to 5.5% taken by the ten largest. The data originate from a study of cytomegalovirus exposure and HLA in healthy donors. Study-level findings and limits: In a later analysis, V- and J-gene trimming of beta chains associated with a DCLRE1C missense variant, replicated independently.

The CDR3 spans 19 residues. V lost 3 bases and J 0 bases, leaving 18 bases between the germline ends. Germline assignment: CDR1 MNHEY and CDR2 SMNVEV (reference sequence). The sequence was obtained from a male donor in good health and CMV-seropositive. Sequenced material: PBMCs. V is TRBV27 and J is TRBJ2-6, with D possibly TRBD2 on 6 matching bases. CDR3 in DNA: TGTGCCAGCAGTTTTCGGTCCTCGGGACTCGGCTCTGGGGCCAACGTCCTGACTTTC. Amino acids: CASSFRSSGLGSGANVLTF. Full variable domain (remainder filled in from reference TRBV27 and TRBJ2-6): EAQVTQNPRYLITVTGKKLTVTCSQNMNHEYMSWYRQDPGLGLRQIYYSMNVEVTDKGDVPEGYKVSRKEKRNFPLILESPSPNQTSLYFCASSFRSSGLGSGANVLTFGAGSRLTVL.